The sequence of this TCR beta chain was determined in a study of cytomegalovirus exposure and HLA in healthy donors. Donors sampled were nominally healthy, though unrecorded immune exposures were likely. CDR3 length: 15 amino acids. Germline V lookup: CDR1 MNHEY, CDR2 SMNVEV (reference sequence). Vbeta (60) and Jbeta (13) primers were used in the PCR. Sequencing was performed with immunoSEQ multiplex PCR; in TCRdb, only in-frame clones are kept and a portion is missing. Seen here are approximately 150,000 clones, around 73% observed once, and the top ten hold 5% to 5.5%. As regards this clone: Its specificity is unknown.

Whole-study results and caveats: In a later analysis, TCR beta V- and J-gene trimming showed a link to a missense DCLRE1C variant.

This chain links TRBV27 with TRBJ2-5; 8 bases map to TRBD1. Judging by the DNA end, TRBJ2-7 fits better; the J call may be wrong. The specimen sequenced was PBMCs. The TCR comes from a woman aged 18-35 years in good health and CMV-seropositive. The CDR3 reads CASSFPGQDSNEQYF. The CDR3 DNA sequence: TGTGCCAGCAGTTTCCCGGGACAGGATTCTAACGAGCAGTACTTC.